The 18 T cell receptor beta chains in this list originate from one sample, sequenced in a study of OX40 agonist ivuxolimab in advanced cancers. The repertoire was sequenced with immunoSEQ multiplex PCR; TCRdb's copy has only in-frame clones and lacks some. The sample yields about 64,000 clones, about 90% seen once. The sequencing here drew on CD4+ or CD8+ T cells sorted from blood, taken in a trial of the OX40 agonist ivuxolimab. These receptor sequences come from an adult with an advanced solid tumor such as melanoma, head and neck, liver or kidney cancer.

This clone has just a few counts. At one end the junction does not follow the germline gene, possibly because of a read error. The chain uses TRBV7-7 and TRBJ2-5; tentatively, D is TRBD1 (6 bases). CDR1 and CDR2 (germline): SSHAT, FNYEAQ (reference sequence). The CDR3 has 15 residues. The CDR3 protein is CASSQGNTPPETQYF. CDR3 in DNA: TGTGCTAGCAGCCAGGGGAACACACCCCCGGAGACCCAGTACTTC. The full variable domain, in which reference TRBV7-7 and TRBJ2-5 provide the parts outside the CDR3, is GAGVSQSPRYKVTKRGQDVTLRCDPISSHATLYWYQQALGQGPEFLTYFNYEAQPDKSGLPSDRFSAERPEGSISTLTIQRTEQRDSAMYRCASSQGNTPPETQYFGPGTRLLVL.

This chain uses TRBV18 with TRBJ1-1; no clear D. Germline CDR1 is KGHSH and CDR2 is LQKENI. Trimming pared 0 bases from V and 1 base from J, leaving 6 bases between. The CDR3 covers 14 residues. CDR3 nucleotides: TGTGCCAGCTCACCACCAGGGCCGAACACTGAAGCTTTCTTT. It translates to CASSPPGPNTEAFF.

This clone was detected once. The V gene is TRBV30, the J gene TRBJ1-2, with D unresolved. Trimming left V 0 bases short and J 8 bases short, with 10 bases between. There are 12 residues in the CDR3. CDR1 is GTSNPN and CDR2 is SVGIG in the germline V gene (reference sequence). DNA of the CDR3: TGTGCCTGGAGTGTAGTGGTTGGGGGCTACACCTTC. Protein: CAWSVVVGGYTF.

This clone showed up just once. The V and J genes are TRBV28 and TRBJ2-3, with 11 bases matching TRBD2. The CDR3 covers 15 residues. Trimming at V came to 5 bases and at J to 5 bases, leaving 6 bases not matched to a gene. Looked up from germline, CDR1 is MDHEN and CDR2 is SYDVKM. The CDR3 DNA reads as TGTGCCAGCAGTCATAGCGGGAGGGCCCAAGATACGCAGTATTTT. Its translation: CASSHSGRAQDTQYF. The full variable domain, completed using reference TRBV28 and TRBJ2-3, is DVKVTQSSRYLVKRTGEKVFLECVQDMDHENMFWYRQDPGLGLRLIYFSYDVKMKEKGDIPEGYSVSREKKERFSLILESASTNQTSMYLCASSHSGRAQDTQYFGPGTRLTVL.

This clone was seen only once. The chain links TRBV25-1 to TRBJ2-2, with 7 bases identical to TRBD1. Unmatched junction bases numbered 13, after V lost 4 bases and J lost 2 bases. Germline V gene sequence: CDR1 MGHDK, CDR2 SYGVNS. The CDR3 is 18 amino acids. The CDR3 loop reads CASSVTGTALFNTGELFF. CDR3 DNA: TGTGCCAGCAGTGTCACCGGGACAGCCCTCTTTAACACCGGGGAGCTGTTTTTT.

The chain combines TRBV28 with TRBJ2-6; 11 nucleotides align to TRBD2. CDR1 is MDHEN and CDR2 is SYDVKM in the germline V gene. The CDR3 runs 18 residues. V dropped 3 bases and J dropped 2; count of bases not matched to a gene: 6. CDR3 residues: CASSFLTSGRPGANVLTF. As DNA, the CDR3 is TGTGCCAGCAGTTTCTTAACTAGCGGGAGACCTGGGGCCAACGTCCTGACTTTC.

This chain joins TRBV9 and TRBJ2-5; 12 bases line up with TRBD2. V lost 3 bases to trimming and J lost 4 bases; unmatched junction nucleotides: 7. The length of the CDR3 is 16 residues. Per germline, CDR1 SGDLS and CDR2 YYNGEE. DNA for the CDR3: TGTGCCAGCAGCGCCCTACTAGCGGGAGGATTAGAGACCCAGTACTTC. This translates into CASSALLAGGLETQYF.

The V gene is TRBV28, the J gene TRBJ1-5; D perhaps matches TRBD1 (5 bases). Germline V gene sequence: CDR1 MDHEN, CDR2 SYDVKM. The length of the CDR3 is 17 residues. V was clipped by 4 bases and J by 1 base, with 17 bases between them. CDR3 coding DNA: TGTGCCAGCAGTTCCCTGCAGGGTACCGGGAGCAATCAGCCCCAGCATTTT. Amino acids: CASSSLQGTGSNQPQHF.

The V gene is TRBV10-1, the J gene TRBJ1-3; TRBD1 is a possible D gene (5 bases). The CDR3 is 14 residues long. V was trimmed by 3 bases and J by 4 bases, leaving 10 bases between them. Germline V CDR1 and CDR2: WNHNN, SYGVQD (reference sequence). CDR3 in DNA: TGCGCCAGCAGTGAAGACAGTTTGGGAAACACCATATATTTT. Amino acid sequence: CASSEDSLGNTIYF.

The chain has TRBV5-6 and TRBJ2-1, with unresolved D. This CDR3 is 13 amino acids long. Germline loops: CDR1 SGHDT, CDR2 YYEEEE. Trimming took 4 bases from V and 8 from J, leaving 13 bases between them. Written as DNA, the CDR3 is TGTGCCAGCAGCATACAACTCGCGGATGAGCAGTTCTTC. Translated: CASSIQLADEQFF.

V and J are TRBV6-1 and TRBJ2-3; D is unclear. The germline CDR1 and CDR2 sequences are MNHNS and SASEGT. Trimming took 4 bases from V and 4 from J, leaving 9 bases between them. The CDR3 has 13 amino acids. Here the CDR3 DNA reads TGTGCCAGCAGTGTTCGGACGCCAGATACGCAGTATTTT. This gives the protein CASSVRTPDTQYF.

The V and J genes are TRBV6-6 and TRBJ1-2; no definite D call. V lost 4 bases, J lost 7 bases, and 13 bases lay in between. Germline-derived CDR1 and CDR2 are MNHNY and SVGAGI (reference sequence). The CDR3 covers 13 residues. CDR3 in amino acids: CASSLGIACGYTF. The CDR3 nucleotides read TGTGCCAGCAGTTTGGGTATTGCCTGTGGCTACACCTTC.

V usage is TRBV27 and J usage is TRBJ2-2, with a weak D call TRBD2 (5 bases). The CDR3 runs 13 residues. Germline lookup yields CDR1 MNHEY and CDR2 SMNVEV (reference sequence). Between the trimmed V and J ends, which lost 6 bases and 6 bases, there was a span of 11 bases. CDR3 protein: CASSPTRSGELFF. The CDR3 DNA reads as TGTGCCAGCAGCCCAACTAGATCCGGGGAGCTGTTTTTT.

This chain connects TRBV30 to TRBJ2-7; the D call may be TRBD1 or TRBD2 (6 bases each). V lost 5 bases and J 3 bases, leaving 17 bases between the germline ends. The CDR3 loop spans 14 amino acids. From germline, CDR1 is GTSNPN and CDR2 SVGIG (reference sequence). The CDR3: CAWSLGGPNYEQYF. The DNA for the CDR3 is TGTGCCTGGTCTTTGGGGGGCCCAAACTACGAGCAGTACTTC.

The rearrangement uses TRBV7-3 and TRBJ2-2; TRBD2 aligns across 9 bases. Germline CDR1 and CDR2: SGHTA and FQGTGA. With V trimmed by 2 bases and J by 6 bases, 7 bases remained unmatched. CDR3 size: 16 residues. CDR3 sequence: CASSLSGTSNAGELFF. The DNA of the CDR3 is TGTGCCAGCAGCTTATCCGGGACTAGCAACGCCGGGGAGCTGTTTTTT.

This chain connects TRBV29-1 to TRBJ1-1; TRBD1 agrees at 7 bases. Germline lookup yields CDR1 SQVTM and CDR2 ANQGSEA. V lost 5 bases to trimming and J lost 3 bases; unmatched junction nucleotides: 6. The CDR3 has 13 residues. CDR3 protein: CSVSHRGDTEAFF. The DNA for the CDR3 is TGCAGCGTTTCGCACAGGGGAGACACTGAAGCTTTCTTT. Based on the CDR3 plus reference TRBV29-1 and TRBJ1-1, the full variable domain is SAVISQKPSRDICQRGTSLTIQCQVDSQVTMMFWYRQQPGQSLTLIATANQGSEATYESGFVIDKFPISRPNLTFSTLTVSNMSPEDSSIYLCSVSHRGDTEAFFGQGTRLTVV.

The chain carries TRBV7-3 and TRBJ1-2; 8 bases are a match to TRBD1. V dropped 6 bases and J dropped 5; count of bases not matched to a gene: 8. This CDR3 is built from 14 residues. From germline, CDR1 is SGHTA and CDR2 FQGTGA. The CDR3 DNA reads as TGTGCCAGCAGATCCCGGGACAGGAGATATGGCTACACCTTC. This sequence encodes CASRSRDRRYGYTF. The whole variable domain, filled in from reference TRBV7-3 and TRBJ1-2, reads GAGVSQTPSNKVTEKGKYVELRCDPISGHTALYWYRQSLGQGPEFLIYFQGTGAADDSGLPNDRFFAVRPEGSVSTLKIQRTERGDSAVYLCASRSRDRRYGYTFGSGTRLTVV.

The chain links TRBV7-6 to TRBJ2-5; TRBD2 aligns across 11 bases. This CDR3 has 15 amino acids. The V gene end was trimmed by 5 bases and the J gene end by 0 bases; junction bases not matched to a gene: 2. Germline V gene sequence: CDR1 SGHVS, CDR2 FNYEAQ. The CDR3 bases are TGTGCCAGCAGCGAGACTAGCGGGAACCAAGAGACCCAGTACTTC. Protein product: CASSETSGNQETQYF.